This TCR beta chain came from a study of T cells after yellow fever vaccination. TCRdb redid the calling of the 5' RACE reads with MiXCR, one entry per CDR3 protein. The data contain about 340,000 distinct CDR3 sequences, around 13% of them singletons. Germline loops: CDR1 MGHRA, CDR2 YSYEKL. Trimming removed 5 bases at V and 10 bases at J, with 23 bases between. The CDR3 extends over 15 amino acids. Whole-study results and caveats: CD4 and CD8 compartments shared a small share of clonotypes.

This clonotype showed up many times. Its antigen is not identified. This receptor was obtained from a man aged 18 to 30 who received the YFV17D yellow fever vaccine. This chain joins TRBV4-1 and TRBJ1-1, with a tentative D call TRBD1 (6 bases). This specimen was CD4+ T cells sorted from PBMCs, taken 15 days after the yellow fever booster vaccination. CDR3 in amino acids: CASSINRVGRPGAFF. CDR3 nucleotide sequence: TGCGCCAGCAGCATAAACAGGGTCGGGAGACCTGGAGCTTTCTTT.